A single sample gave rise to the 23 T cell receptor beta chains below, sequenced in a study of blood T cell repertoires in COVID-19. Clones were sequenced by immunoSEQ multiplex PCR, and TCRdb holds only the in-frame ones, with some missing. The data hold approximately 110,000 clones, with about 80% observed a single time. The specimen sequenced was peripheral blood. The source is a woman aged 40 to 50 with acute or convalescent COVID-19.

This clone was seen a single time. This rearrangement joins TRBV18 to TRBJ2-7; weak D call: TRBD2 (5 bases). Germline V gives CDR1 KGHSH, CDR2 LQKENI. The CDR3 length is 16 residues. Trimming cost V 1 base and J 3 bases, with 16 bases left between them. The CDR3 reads CASSPLIKGEFYEQYF. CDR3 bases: TGTGCCAGCTCACCACTGATAAAGGGAGAGTTCTACGAGCAGTACTTC. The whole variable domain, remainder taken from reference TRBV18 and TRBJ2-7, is NAGVMQNPRHLVRRRGQEARLRCSPMKGHSHVYWYRQLPEEGLKFMVYLQKENIIDESGMPKERFSAEFPKEGPSILRIQQVVRGDSAAYFCASSPLIKGEFYEQYFGPGTRLTVT.

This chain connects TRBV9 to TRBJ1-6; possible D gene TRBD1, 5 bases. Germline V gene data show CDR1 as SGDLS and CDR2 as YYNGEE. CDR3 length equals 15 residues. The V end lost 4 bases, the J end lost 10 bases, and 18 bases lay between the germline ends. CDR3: CASSPQTRVGSPLHF. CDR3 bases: TGTGCCAGCAGCCCCCAGACCAGGGTCGGCTCACCCCTCCACTTT.

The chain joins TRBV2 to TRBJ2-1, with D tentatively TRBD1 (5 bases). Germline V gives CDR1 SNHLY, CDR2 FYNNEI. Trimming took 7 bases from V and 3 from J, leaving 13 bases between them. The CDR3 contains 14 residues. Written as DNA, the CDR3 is TGTGCCAGCACTGGCAGGGTCGGCTACAATGAGCAGTTCTTC. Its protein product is CASTGRVGYNEQFF.

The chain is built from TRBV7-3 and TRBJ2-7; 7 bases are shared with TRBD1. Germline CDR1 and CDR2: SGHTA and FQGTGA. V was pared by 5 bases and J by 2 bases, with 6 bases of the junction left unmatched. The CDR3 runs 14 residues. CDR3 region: CASSPLGQAYEQYF. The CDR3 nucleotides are TGTGCCAGCAGCCCCCTCGGACAGGCCTACGAGCAGTACTTC.

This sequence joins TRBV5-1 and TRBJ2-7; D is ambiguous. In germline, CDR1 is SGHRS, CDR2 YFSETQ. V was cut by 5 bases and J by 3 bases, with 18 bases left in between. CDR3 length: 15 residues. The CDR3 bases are TGCGCCAGCAGAGCCTCCATTGGTACGGTCTACGAGCAGTACTTC. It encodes CASRASIGTVYEQYF. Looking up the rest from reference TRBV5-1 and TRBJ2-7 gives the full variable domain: KAGVTQTPRYLIKTRGQQVTLSCSPISGHRSVSWYQQTPGQGLQFLFEYFSETQRNKGNFPGRFSGRQFSNSRSEMNVSTLELGDSALYLCASRASIGTVYEQYFGPGTRLTVT.

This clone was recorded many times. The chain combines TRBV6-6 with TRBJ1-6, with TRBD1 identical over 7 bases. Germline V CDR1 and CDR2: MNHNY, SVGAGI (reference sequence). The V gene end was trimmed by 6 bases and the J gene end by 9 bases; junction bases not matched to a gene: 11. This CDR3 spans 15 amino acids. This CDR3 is CASSLIQGYLSPLHF. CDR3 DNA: TGTGCCAGCAGCCTTATACAGGGGTACCTTTCACCCCTCCACTTT.

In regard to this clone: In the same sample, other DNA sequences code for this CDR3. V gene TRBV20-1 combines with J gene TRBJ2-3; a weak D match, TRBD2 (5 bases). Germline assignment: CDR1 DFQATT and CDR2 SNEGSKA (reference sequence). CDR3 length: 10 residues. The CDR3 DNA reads TGCAGCGGGGGCACAGATACGCAGTATTTT. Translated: CSGGTDTQYF.

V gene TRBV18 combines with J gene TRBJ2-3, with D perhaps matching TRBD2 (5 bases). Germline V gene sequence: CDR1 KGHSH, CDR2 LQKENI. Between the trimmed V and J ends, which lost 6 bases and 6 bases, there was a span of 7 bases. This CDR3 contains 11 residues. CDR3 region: CASSTGDTQYF. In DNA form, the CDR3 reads TGTGCCAGCTCCACGGGGGATACGCAGTATTTT.

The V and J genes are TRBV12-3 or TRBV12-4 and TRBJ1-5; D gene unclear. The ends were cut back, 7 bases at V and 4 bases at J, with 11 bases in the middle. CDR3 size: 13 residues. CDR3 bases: TGTGCCAGCAACAAACAGAAAAATCAGCCCCAGCATTTT. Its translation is CASNKQKNQPQHF.

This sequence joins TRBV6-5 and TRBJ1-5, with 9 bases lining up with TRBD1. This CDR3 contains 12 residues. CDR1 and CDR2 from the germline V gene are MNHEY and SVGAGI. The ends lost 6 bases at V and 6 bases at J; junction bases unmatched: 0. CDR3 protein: CASRTGGQPQHF. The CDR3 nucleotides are TGTGCCAGCAGGACAGGGGGTCAGCCCCAGCATTTT.

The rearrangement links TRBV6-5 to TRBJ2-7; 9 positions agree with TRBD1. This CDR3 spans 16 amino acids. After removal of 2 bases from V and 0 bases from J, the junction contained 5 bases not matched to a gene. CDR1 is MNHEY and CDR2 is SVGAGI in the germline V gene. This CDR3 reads CASSYPGTGLSYEQYF. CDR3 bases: TGTGCCAGCAGTTACCCAGGGACAGGGCTCTCCTACGAGCAGTACTTC.

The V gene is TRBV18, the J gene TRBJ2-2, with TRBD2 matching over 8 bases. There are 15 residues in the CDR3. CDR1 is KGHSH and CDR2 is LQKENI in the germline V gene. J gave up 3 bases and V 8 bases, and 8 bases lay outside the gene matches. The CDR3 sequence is CASRLWRGDTGELFF. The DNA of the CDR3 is TGTGCCAGCCGTCTTTGGCGGGGGGACACCGGGGAGCTGTTTTTT.

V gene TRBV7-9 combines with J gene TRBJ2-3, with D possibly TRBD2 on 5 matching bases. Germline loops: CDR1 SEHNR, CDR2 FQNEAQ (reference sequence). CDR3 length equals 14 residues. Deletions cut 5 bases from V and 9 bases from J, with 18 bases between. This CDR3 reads CASSHTRIEDTQYF. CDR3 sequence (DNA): TGTGCCAGCAGCCACACTAGGATTGAAGACACGCAGTATTTT. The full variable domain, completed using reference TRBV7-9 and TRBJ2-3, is DTGVSQNPRHKITKRGQNVTFRCDPISEHNRLYWYRQTLGQGPEFLTYFQNEAQLEKSRLLSDRFSAERPKGSFSTLEIQRTEQGDSAMYLCASSHTRIEDTQYFGPGTRLTVL.

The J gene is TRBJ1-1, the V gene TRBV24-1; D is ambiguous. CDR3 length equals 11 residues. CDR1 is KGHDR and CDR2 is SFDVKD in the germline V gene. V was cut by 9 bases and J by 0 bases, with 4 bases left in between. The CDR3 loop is CATFLNTEAFF. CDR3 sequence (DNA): TGTGCCACCTTCTTGAACACTGAAGCTTTCTTT.

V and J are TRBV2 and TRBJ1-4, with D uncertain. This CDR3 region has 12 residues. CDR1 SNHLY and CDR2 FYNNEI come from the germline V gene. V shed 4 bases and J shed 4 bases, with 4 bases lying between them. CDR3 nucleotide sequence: TGTGCCAGCAGTGCCCTTAATGAAAAACTGTTTTTT. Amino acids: CASSALNEKLFF. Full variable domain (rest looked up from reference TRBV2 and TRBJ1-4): EPEVTQTPSHQVTQMGQEVILRCVPISNHLYFYWYRQILGQKVEFLVSFYNNEISEKSEIFDDQFSVERPDGSNFTLKIRSTKLEDSAMYFCASSALNEKLFFGSGTQLSVL.

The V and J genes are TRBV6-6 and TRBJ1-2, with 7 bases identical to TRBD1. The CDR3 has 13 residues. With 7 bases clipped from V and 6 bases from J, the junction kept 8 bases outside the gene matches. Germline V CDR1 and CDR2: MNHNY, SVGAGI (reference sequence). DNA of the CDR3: TGTGCCAGCACCCTAACAGGGGAAGATGGCTACACCTTC. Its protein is CASTLTGEDGYTF.

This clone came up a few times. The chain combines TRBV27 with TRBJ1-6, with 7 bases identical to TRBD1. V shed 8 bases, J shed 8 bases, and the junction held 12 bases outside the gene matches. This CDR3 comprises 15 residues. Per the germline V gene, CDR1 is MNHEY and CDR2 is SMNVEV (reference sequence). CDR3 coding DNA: TGTGCCAGCGGACCTCGGGACAGACCTTATTCACCCCTCCACTTT. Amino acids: CASGPRDRPYSPLHF.

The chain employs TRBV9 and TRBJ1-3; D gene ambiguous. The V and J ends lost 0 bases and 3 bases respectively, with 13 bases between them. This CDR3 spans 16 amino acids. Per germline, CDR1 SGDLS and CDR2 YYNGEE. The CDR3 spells CASSVGSGSVGNTIYF. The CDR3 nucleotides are TGTGCCAGCAGCGTAGGGAGTGGCTCTGTTGGAAACACCATATATTTT.

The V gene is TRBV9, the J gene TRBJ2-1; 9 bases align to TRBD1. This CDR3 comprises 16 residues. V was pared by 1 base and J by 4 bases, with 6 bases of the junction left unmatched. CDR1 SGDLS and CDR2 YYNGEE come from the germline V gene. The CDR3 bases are TGTGCCAGCAGCGTACCGTGGGACAGGGCATACAATGAGCAGTTCTTC. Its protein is CASSVPWDRAYNEQFF.

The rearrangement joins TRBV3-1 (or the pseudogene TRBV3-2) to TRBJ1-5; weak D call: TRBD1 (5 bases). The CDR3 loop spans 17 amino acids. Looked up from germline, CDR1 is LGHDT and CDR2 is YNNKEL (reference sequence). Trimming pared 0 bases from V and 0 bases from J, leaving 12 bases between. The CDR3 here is CASSQDPATASNQPQHF. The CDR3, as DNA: TGTGCCAGCAGCCAAGATCCGGCGACAGCTAGCAATCAGCCCCAGCATTTT.

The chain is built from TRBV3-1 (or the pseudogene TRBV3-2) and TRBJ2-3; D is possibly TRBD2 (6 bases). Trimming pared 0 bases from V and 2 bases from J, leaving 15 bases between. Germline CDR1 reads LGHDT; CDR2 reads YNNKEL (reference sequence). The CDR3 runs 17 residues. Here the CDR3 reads CASSQDIQRAHTDTQYF. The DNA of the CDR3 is TGTGCCAGCAGCCAAGATATCCAGCGGGCCCACACAGATACGCAGTATTTT.

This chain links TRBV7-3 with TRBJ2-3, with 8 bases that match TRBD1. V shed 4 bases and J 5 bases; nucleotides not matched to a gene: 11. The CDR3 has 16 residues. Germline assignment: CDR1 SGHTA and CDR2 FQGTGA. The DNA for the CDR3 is TGTGCCAGCAGCTCATACGGGACAGGTGGGAAAGATACGCAGTATTTT. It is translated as CASSSYGTGGKDTQYF.

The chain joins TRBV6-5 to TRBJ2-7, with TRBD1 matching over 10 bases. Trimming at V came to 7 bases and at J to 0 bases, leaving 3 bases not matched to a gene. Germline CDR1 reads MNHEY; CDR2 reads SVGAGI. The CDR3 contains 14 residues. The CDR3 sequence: CASKRTGGSYEQYF. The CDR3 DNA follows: TGTGCCAGCAAAAGGACAGGGGGCTCCTACGAGCAGTACTTC.